Shown below are 32 T cell receptor beta chains from a single sample sequenced in a study of shared clonotypes between healthy human individuals (TCRdb year 2020). Library method: the immunoSEQ multiplex PCR assay. Drawn from immuneACCESS, this table holds only the in-frame rearrangements with V and J called that TCRdb kept. Clones are partly lost; checked studies trace under half to an unresolved V gene and leave the rest unexplained. This sample lists about 2.4 million clones; approximately 92% were detected once. The ten largest clones represent 0.13% to 0.15% of the sample. The sample comprised naive CD4+ T cells sorted from blood. This specimen's cell subset or site label, interpreted: CD45RA+ positively selected. The receptor set was obtained from a man in his late teens or twenties in good health.

The chain is built from TRBV6-1 and TRBJ2-7, with D unresolved. Germline V gene sequence: CDR1 MNHNS, CDR2 SASEGT. This CDR3 spans 10 amino acids. Trimming took off 7 bases at V and 3 bases at J, with 4 bases between the two ends. The CDR3 here is CASMNYEQYF. CDR3 bases: TGTGCCAGCATGAACTACGAGCAGTACTTC.

The chain carries TRBV11-2 and TRBJ2-7; 8 bases match TRBD2. V was pared by 1 base and J by 3 bases, with 5 bases of the junction left unmatched. The CDR3 is 15 residues long. The germline V gene has CDR1 SGHAT and CDR2 FQNNGV. The CDR3: CASSLGLAQNYEQYF. In DNA, the CDR3 is TGTGCCAGCAGCTTAGGACTAGCGCAGAACTACGAGCAGTACTTC. The full variable domain, its missing parts supplied by reference TRBV11-2 and TRBJ2-7, is EAGVAQSPRYKIIEKRQSVAFWCNPISGHATLYWYQQILGQGPKLLIQFQNNGVVDDSQLPKDRFSAERLKGVDSTLKIQPAKLEDSAVYLCASSLGLAQNYEQYFGPGTRLTVT.

The chain employs TRBV6-5 and TRBJ2-4; D not certain. This CDR3 comprises 16 residues. Between the trimmed V and J ends, which lost 0 bases and 0 bases, there was a span of 9 bases. The V gene's germline CDR1 is MNHEY and CDR2 SVGAGI. The CDR3: CASSYSPDVAKNIQYF. The CDR3 bases are TGTGCCAGCAGTTACTCTCCCGATGTAGCCAAAAACATTCAGTACTTC.

The chain recombines TRBV29-1 with TRBJ2-1, with a tentative D call TRBD2 (5 bases). In germline, CDR1 is SQVTM, CDR2 ANQGSEA. This CDR3 is built from 12 residues. V shed 1 base and J shed 7 bases, with 8 bases lying between them. The CDR3 region is CSVEVGKNEQFF. The CDR3 DNA sequence: TGCAGCGTTGAAGTCGGGAAAAATGAGCAGTTCTTC.

The J gene is TRBJ2-1, the V gene TRBV4-1; 13 bases are a match to TRBD2. This CDR3 has 18 residues. V lost 1 base, J lost 2 bases, and 5 bases stayed unmatched. Germline V gene sequence: CDR1 MGHRA, CDR2 YSYEKL. The CDR3 coding sequence is TGCGCCAGCAGCCAAGGACTAGCGGGGGGACTCCCCTACAATGAGCAGTTCTTC. It specifies CASSQGLAGGLPYNEQFF.

The V call is TRBV5-1, the J call TRBJ2-2; 8 nucleotides match TRBD1. After removal of 6 bases from V and 2 bases from J, the junction contained 18 bases not matched to a gene. The CDR3 spans 19 residues. In germline, CDR1 is SGHRS, CDR2 YFSETQ. Here the CDR3 reads CASTLRADRTGINTGELFF. CDR3 sequence (DNA): TGCGCCAGCACCTTACGGGCCGACAGGACAGGGATCAACACCGGGGAGCTGTTTTTT.

The CDR3 region is CASSERRDRDTDTQYF. As DNA, the CDR3 is TGTGCCAGCAGTGAACGCCGGGACAGGGACACAGATACGCAGTATTTT. The V and J genes are TRBV6-1 and TRBJ2-3, with TRBD1 matching 9 bases. The CDR3 has 16 residues. Germline loops: CDR1 MNHNS, CDR2 SASEGT. J gave up 2 bases and V 2 bases, and 5 bases lay outside the gene matches.

This clone was counted once. The V and J genes are TRBV28 and TRBJ2-2, with D unclear. V gave up 6 bases and J gave up 6 bases, with 17 bases separating them. The CDR3 totals 15 residues. Germline CDR1 MDHEN, CDR2 SYDVKM. CDR3 coding DNA: TGTGCCAGCAGCCCCGGTGATCGAATTGCCGGGGAGCTGTTTTTT. Amino acids: CASSPGDRIAGELFF.

The J gene is TRBJ2-5, the V gene TRBV28, with 8 bases matching TRBD1. The CDR3 has 14 residues. Germline loops: CDR1 MDHEN, CDR2 SYDVKM. V shed 5 bases and J 5 bases; nucleotides not matched to a gene: 7. The chain's CDR3 is CASSAMTGVETQYF. The DNA for the CDR3 is TGTGCCAGCAGTGCTATGACAGGGGTCGAGACCCAGTACTTC.

The rearrangement links TRBV6-1 to TRBJ2-2, with 7 nucleotides matching TRBD1. Germline V lookup: CDR1 MNHNS, CDR2 SASEGT. CDR3 size: 14 residues. Trimming at V came to 6 bases and at J to 6 bases, leaving 7 bases not matched to a gene. The CDR3 nucleotides are TGTGCCAGCAGGCAGACAGGGTGGGCCGGGGAGCTGTTTTTT. Protein: CASRQTGWAGELFF.

V gene TRBV6-1 combines with J gene TRBJ2-3; D is tentatively TRBD1 or TRBD2 (5 bases each). Germline V CDR1 and CDR2: MNHNS, SASEGT. The length of the CDR3 is 15 residues. V dropped 6 bases and J dropped 0 bases, with 13 bases sitting between them. The CDR3 DNA reads TGTGCCAGCAGGGGGACCCCATCTAGCACAGATACGCAGTATTTT. It specifies CASRGTPSSTDTQYF.

This clone was seen a handful of times. The gene calls are TRBV11-2 and TRBJ2-5, with D possibly TRBD2 on 6 matching bases. The ends were cut back, 7 bases at V and 5 bases at J, with 23 bases in the middle. Germline V gene sequence: CDR1 SGHAT, CDR2 FQNNGV. This CDR3 has 16 residues. Here the CDR3 reads CASTLPFPTGRETQYF. The CDR3, as DNA: TGTGCCAGCACCCTACCGTTCCCCACGGGGAGGGAGACCCAGTACTTC.

CDR3 DNA: TGTGCCAGCAGGCAGGGAGGGGGTGGCTACACCTTC. The encoded protein is CASRQGGGGYTF. The V call is TRBV6-5, the J call TRBJ1-2; D may be TRBD1 (6 bases). Germline assignment: CDR1 MNHEY and CDR2 SVGAGI. Trimming took off 6 bases at V and 7 bases at J, with 12 bases between the two ends. There are 12 residues in the CDR3.

V and J are TRBV9 and TRBJ2-7; 9 positions match TRBD1. Germline-derived CDR1 and CDR2 are SGDLS and YYNGEE. The CDR3 sequence is 14 residues long. V gave up 8 bases and J gave up 6 bases; unmatched junction bases: 12. The chain's CDR3 is CAREPGTGKGEQYF. CDR3 nucleotide sequence: TGTGCCAGAGAACCAGGGACAGGGAAGGGCGAGCAGTACTTC. Supplemented by reference TRBV9 and TRBJ2-7, the full variable domain reads DSGVTQTPKHLITATGQRVTLRCSPRSGDLSVYWYQQSLDQGLQFLIQYYNGEERAKGNILERFSAQQFPDLHSELNLSSLELGDSALYFCAREPGTGKGEQYFGPGTRLTVT.

V gene TRBV28 combines with J gene TRBJ2-7, with D tentatively TRBD1 or TRBD2 (5 bases each). The CDR3 spans 12 residues. The V end lost 2 bases, the J end lost 5 bases, and 7 bases lay between the germline ends. Looked up from germline, CDR1 is MDHEN and CDR2 is SYDVKM. In nucleotides, the CDR3 is TGTGCCAGCAGTTTAGGGGGTAACGAGCAGTACTTC. Residues: CASSLGGNEQYF. Full variable domain (missing parts from reference TRBV28 and TRBJ2-7): DVKVTQSSRYLVKRTGEKVFLECVQDMDHENMFWYRQDPGLGLRLIYFSYDVKMKEKGDIPEGYSVSREKKERFSLILESASTNQTSMYLCASSLGGNEQYFGPGTRLTVT.

The gene calls are TRBV4-3 and TRBJ2-5, with D unclear. CDR3 length: 19 amino acids. V was trimmed by 0 bases and J by 0 bases, leaving 20 bases between them. The V gene's germline CDR1 is LGHNA and CDR2 YSLEER. In nucleotides, the CDR3 is TGCGCCAGCAGCCAAGATCGGTTAATGGGCCAGGAGTACCAAGAGACCCAGTACTTC. Encoded protein: CASSQDRLMGQEYQETQYF.

In this sample, this clone turned up once. The rearrangement links TRBV11-2 to TRBJ2-7, with 8 bases fitting TRBD2. CDR3 size: 16 residues. V lost 5 bases to trimming and J lost 6 bases; unmatched junction nucleotides: 15. Germline V lookup: CDR1 SGHAT, CDR2 FQNNGV. The CDR3 region has the DNA TGTGCCAGCAGCCCCAGGGGAGCGGGAGAACGGGGCGAGCAGTACTTC. Its protein is CASSPRGAGERGEQYF.

The V and J genes are TRBV2 and TRBJ1-4, with unresolved D. V lost 7 bases and J 2 bases, leaving 17 bases between the germline ends. Germline CDR1 SNHLY, CDR2 FYNNEI. The CDR3 is 16 residues long. CDR3 sequence (DNA): TGTGCCAGCACCGGCGGGGTAGTAAGGACTAATGAAAAACTGTTTTTT. Protein: CASTGGVVRTNEKLFF.

This clone turned up a few times. V and J are TRBV18 and TRBJ2-7; tentatively, D is TRBD2 (6 bases). V was trimmed by 3 bases and J by 7 bases, leaving 16 bases between them. Germline CDR1 and CDR2: KGHSH and LQKENI. The length of the CDR3 is 14 residues. CDR3 sequence: CASSPGSHPAEQYF. The DNA of the CDR3 is TGTGCCAGCTCACCCGGGAGCCACCCAGCGGAGCAGTACTTC.

This sequence joins TRBV2 and TRBJ1-2; D is possibly TRBD1 (6 bases). Germline lookup yields CDR1 SNHLY and CDR2 FYNNEI. There are 14 residues in the CDR3. Trimming took 5 bases from V and 4 from J, leaving 14 bases between them. CDR3 sequence reads: CASSSTGAPYGYTF. CDR3 bases: TGTGCCAGCAGTTCGACAGGAGCCCCCTATGGCTACACCTTC.

The chain combines TRBV15 with TRBJ2-1; weak D call: TRBD2 (6 bases). CDR3 length equals 14 residues. The V gene lost 8 bases and the J gene lost 8 bases, with 19 bases spanning the gap. The germline V gene encodes CDR1 LNHNV and CDR2 YYDKDF (reference sequence). DNA for the CDR3: TGTGCCACCGGTTTGGGCGGGGCGGCGCATGAGCAGTTCTTC. Translation gives CATGLGGAAHEQFF.

The chain uses TRBV2 and TRBJ1-6; D perhaps matches TRBD1 (6 bases). The CDR3 totals 14 residues. V lost 11 bases, J lost 7 bases, and 18 bases lay in between. The V gene's germline CDR1 is SNHLY and CDR2 FYNNEI. CDR3 amino acids: CAGRGAIENSPLHF. DNA of the CDR3: TGTGCCGGCCGGGGGGCAATAGAGAATTCACCCCTCCACTTT.

The chain links TRBV6-6 to TRBJ1-5; D is perhaps TRBD1 (6 bases). CDR3 length: 16 amino acids. Between the trimmed V and J ends, which lost 5 bases and 1 base, there was a span of 15 bases. Looked up from germline, CDR1 is MNHNY and CDR2 is SVGAGI (reference sequence). The CDR3 region is CASSIWGAGSNQPQHF. The CDR3 nucleotides are TGTGCCAGCAGTATATGGGGGGCAGGGAGCAATCAGCCCCAGCATTTT.

V and J are TRBV9 and TRBJ1-6; TRBD1 matches at 7 bases. The CDR3 covers 16 residues. Trimming at V came to 3 bases and at J to 7 bases, leaving 10 bases not matched to a gene. CDR1 and CDR2 from the germline V gene are SGDLS and YYNGEE. The CDR3 reads CASSANRGWGNSPLHF. DNA for the CDR3: TGTGCCAGCAGCGCAAACAGGGGATGGGGCAATTCACCCCTCCACTTT.

The chain uses TRBV11-2 and TRBJ2-2, with D unclear. From germline, CDR1 is SGHAT and CDR2 FQNNGV. Trimming shortened V by 1 base and J by 4 bases, and 10 bases separated the two germline ends. The CDR3 totals 15 residues. The CDR3 nucleotides read TGTGCCAGCAGCTTAGCGGGCAGCCTCACCGGGGAGCTGTTTTTT. Translating it yields CASSLAGSLTGELFF. Filled out from reference TRBV11-2 and TRBJ2-2, the complete variable domain reads EAGVAQSPRYKIIEKRQSVAFWCNPISGHATLYWYQQILGQGPKLLIQFQNNGVVDDSQLPKDRFSAERLKGVDSTLKIQPAKLEDSAVYLCASSLAGSLTGELFFGEGSRLTVL.

The chain carries TRBV6-1 and TRBJ2-7; possible D gene TRBD2, 5 bases. V was shortened by 6 bases and J by 9 bases, with 15 bases between the two germline ends. This CDR3 is built from 12 residues. Germline V gene data show CDR1 as MNHNS and CDR2 as SASEGT. CDR3 residues: CASSSSGGVQYF. The CDR3 coding sequence is TGTGCCAGCAGCTCCTCAGGAGGAGTGCAGTACTTC.

The sample holds one count of this clone. The rearrangement joins TRBV12-5 to TRBJ2-1, with 14 positions matching TRBD2. This CDR3 contains 16 residues. The ends lost 2 bases at V and 11 bases at J; junction bases unmatched: 8. The germline V gene encodes CDR1 LGHNT and CDR2 FRNRAP. The CDR3 loop is CASGLLGTSGSQKQFF. The CDR3 bases are TGTGCTAGTGGTTTGCTTGGGACTAGCGGGAGTCAAAAGCAGTTCTTC.

V usage is TRBV2 and J usage is TRBJ1-2; a possible D gene is TRBD1 (5 bases). The CDR3 runs to 13 residues. V dropped 6 bases and J dropped 4 bases, with 12 bases sitting between them. Germline V CDR1 and CDR2: SNHLY, FYNNEI. CDR3 DNA: TGTGCCAGCAGCGGAACAGGTACCTATGGCTACACCTTC. Translation: CASSGTGTYGYTF. The full variable domain, its missing parts supplied by reference TRBV2 and TRBJ1-2, is EPEVTQTPSHQVTQMGQEVILRCVPISNHLYFYWYRQILGQKVEFLVSFYNNEISEKSEIFDDQFSVERPDGSNFTLKIRSTKLEDSAMYFCASSGTGTYGYTFGSGTRLTVV.

This sequence joins TRBV5-8 and TRBJ1-4, with D unresolved. This CDR3 contains 17 residues. The V end was cut by 3 bases, the J end by 0 bases, with 15 bases between. Germline V gene lookup returns CDR1 SGHTS and CDR2 YDEGEE. CDR3 sequence reads: CASSSPPLYATNEKLFF. The CDR3 region has the DNA TGTGCCAGCAGCTCTCCCCCCTTATATGCAACTAATGAAAAACTGTTTTTT.

This clone was counted only a few times. CDR3: CAHGTGPTEAFF. CDR3 DNA: TGTGCCCACGGTACAGGGCCCACTGAAGCTTTCTTT. This chain joins TRBV30 and TRBJ1-1; possible D gene TRBD1, 6 bases. The length of the CDR3 is 12 residues. Germline-derived CDR1 and CDR2 are GTSNPN and SVGIG (reference sequence). V shed 8 bases and J shed 4 bases, with 14 bases lying between them.

The chain joins TRBV30 to TRBJ2-3, with 10 positions matching TRBD1. The CDR3 runs 18 residues. Per the germline V gene, CDR1 is GTSNPN and CDR2 is SVGIG (reference sequence). The junction had 11 bases not matched to a gene; V was cut back by 2 bases and J by 0 bases. The CDR3 DNA sequence: TGTGCCTGGAGTCCCAAGACAGGGGGCGGCCCTAGCACAGATACGCAGTATTTT. Encoded protein: CAWSPKTGGGPSTDTQYF.

The CDR3: CASSLNTGKNTEAFF. In DNA form, the CDR3 reads TGTGCCAGCAGTTTAAACACAGGGAAGAACACTGAAGCTTTCTTT. J is TRBJ1-1 and V is TRBV27, with D tentatively TRBD1 (6 bases). The germline V gene encodes CDR1 MNHEY and CDR2 SMNVEV (reference sequence). V lost 2 bases, J lost 1 base, and 11 bases lay in between. The CDR3 runs to 15 residues.